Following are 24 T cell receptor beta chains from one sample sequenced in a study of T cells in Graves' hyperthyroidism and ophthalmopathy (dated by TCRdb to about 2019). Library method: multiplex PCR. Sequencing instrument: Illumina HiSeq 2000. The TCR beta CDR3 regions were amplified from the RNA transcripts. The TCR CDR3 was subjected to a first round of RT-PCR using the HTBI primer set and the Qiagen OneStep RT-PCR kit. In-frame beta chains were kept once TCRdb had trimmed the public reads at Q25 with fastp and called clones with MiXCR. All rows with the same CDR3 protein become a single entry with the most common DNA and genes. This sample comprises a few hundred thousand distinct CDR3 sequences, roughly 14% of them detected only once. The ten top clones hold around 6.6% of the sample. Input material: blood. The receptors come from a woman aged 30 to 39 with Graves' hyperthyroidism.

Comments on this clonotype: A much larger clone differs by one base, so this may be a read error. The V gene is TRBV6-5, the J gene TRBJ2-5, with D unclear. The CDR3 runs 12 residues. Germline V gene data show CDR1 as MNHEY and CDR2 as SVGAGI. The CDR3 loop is CASGYILETQYF. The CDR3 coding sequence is TGTGCCAGCGGTTACATACTAGAGACCCAGTACTTC.

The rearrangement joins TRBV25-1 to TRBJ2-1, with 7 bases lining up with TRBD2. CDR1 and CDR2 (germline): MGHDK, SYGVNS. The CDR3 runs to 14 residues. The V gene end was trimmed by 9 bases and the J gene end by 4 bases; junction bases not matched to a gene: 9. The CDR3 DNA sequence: TGTGCCAGTAGTACGGGACTACGGTACAATGAGCAGTTCTTC. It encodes CASSTGLRYNEQFF. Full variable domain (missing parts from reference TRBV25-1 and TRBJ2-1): EADIYQTPRYLVIGTGKKITLECSQTMGHDKMYWYQQDPGMELHLIHYSYGVNSTEKGDLSSESTVSRIRTEHFPLTLESARPSHTSQYLCASSTGLRYNEQFFGPGTRLTVL.

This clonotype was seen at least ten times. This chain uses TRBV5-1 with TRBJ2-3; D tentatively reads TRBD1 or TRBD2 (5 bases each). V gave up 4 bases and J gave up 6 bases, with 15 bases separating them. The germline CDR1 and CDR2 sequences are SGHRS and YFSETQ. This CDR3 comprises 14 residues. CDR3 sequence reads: CASSQGRSLDTQYF. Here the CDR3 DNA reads TGCGCCAGCAGCCAGGGACGGAGCTTGGATACGCAGTATTTT.

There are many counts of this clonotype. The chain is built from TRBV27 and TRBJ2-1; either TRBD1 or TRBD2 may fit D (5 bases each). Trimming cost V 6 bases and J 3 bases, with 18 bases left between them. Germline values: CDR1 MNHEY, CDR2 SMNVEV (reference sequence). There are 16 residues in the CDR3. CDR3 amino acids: CASRGVHAPFYNEQFF. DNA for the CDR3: TGTGCCAGCAGGGGGGTCCACGCACCATTCTACAATGAGCAGTTCTTC.

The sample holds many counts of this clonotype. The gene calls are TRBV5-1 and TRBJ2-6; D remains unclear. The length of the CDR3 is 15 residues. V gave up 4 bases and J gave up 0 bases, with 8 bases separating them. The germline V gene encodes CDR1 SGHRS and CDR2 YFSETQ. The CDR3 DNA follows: TGCGCCAGCAGCGTTACTCTCTCTGGGGCCAACGTCCTGACTTTC. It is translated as CASSVTLSGANVLTF.

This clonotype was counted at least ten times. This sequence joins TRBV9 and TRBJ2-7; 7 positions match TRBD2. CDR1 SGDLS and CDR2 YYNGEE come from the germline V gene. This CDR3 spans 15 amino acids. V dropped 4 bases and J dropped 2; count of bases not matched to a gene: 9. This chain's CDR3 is CASSPQRDAPYEQYF. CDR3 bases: TGTGCCAGCAGCCCCCAGCGGGACGCCCCCTACGAGCAGTACTTC.

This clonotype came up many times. CDR3 nucleotides: TGTGCCAGCAGCTTGAGGGAGGCAGCTAACTATGGCTACACCTTC. This gives the protein CASSLREAANYGYTF. J is TRBJ1-2 and V is TRBV5-5; D is unclear. CDR3 length equals 15 residues. With 1 base removed from V and 0 bases from J, the gap between germline ends came to 10 bases. Germline CDR1 is SGHKS and CDR2 is YYEKEE (reference sequence). Full variable domain (missing parts from reference TRBV5-5 and TRBJ1-2): DAGVTQSPTHLIKTRGQQVTLRCSPISGHKSVSWYQQVLGQGPQFIFQYYEKEERGRGNFPDRFSARQFPNYSSELNVNALLLGDSALYLCASSLREAANYGYTFGSGTRLTVV.

The CDR3 coding sequence is TGTGCCAGCAGTACGACTTGGACTAGCGAGGGTGAGCAGTTCTTC. Amino acid sequence: CASSTTWTSEGEQFF. This rearrangement joins TRBV6-2 or TRBV6-3 to TRBJ2-1; 9 positions agree with TRBD2. The V and J ends lost 5 bases and 9 bases, in that order; junction bases with no gene match: 11. The CDR3 contains 15 residues. Looked up from germline, CDR1 is MNHEY and CDR2 is SVGEGT.

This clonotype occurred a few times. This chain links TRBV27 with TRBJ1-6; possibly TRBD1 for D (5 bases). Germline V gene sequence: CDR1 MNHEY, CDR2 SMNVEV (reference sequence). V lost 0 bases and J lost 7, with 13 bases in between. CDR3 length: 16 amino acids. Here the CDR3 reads CASSLSVQGTNSPLHF. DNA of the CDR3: TGTGCCAGCAGTTTATCGGTGCAGGGAACGAATTCACCCCTCCACTTT.

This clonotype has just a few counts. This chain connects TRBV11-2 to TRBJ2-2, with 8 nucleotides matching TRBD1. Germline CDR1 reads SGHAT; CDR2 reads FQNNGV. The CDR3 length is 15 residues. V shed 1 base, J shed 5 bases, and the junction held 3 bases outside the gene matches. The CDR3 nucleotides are TGTGCCAGCAGCTTAGGACAGGGGTTAACCGGGGAGCTGTTTTTT. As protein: CASSLGQGLTGELFF.

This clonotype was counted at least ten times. The CDR3 protein is CSERTGGETQYF. The CDR3 DNA reads as TGCAGCGAAAGGACAGGCGGAGAGACCCAGTACTTC. The chain employs TRBV29-1 and TRBJ2-5; 7 nucleotides align to TRBD1. Germline V CDR1 and CDR2: SQVTM, ANQGSEA. The J segment lost 4 bases and the V segment lost 7 bases, leaving 6 bases of the junction unmatched. This CDR3 has 12 amino acids. Full variable domain (missing parts from reference TRBV29-1 and TRBJ2-5): SAVISQKPSRDICQRGTSLTIQCQVDSQVTMMFWYRQQPGQSLTLIATANQGSEATYESGFVIDKFPISRPNLTFSTLTVSNMSPEDSSIYLCSERTGGETQYFGPGTRLLVL.

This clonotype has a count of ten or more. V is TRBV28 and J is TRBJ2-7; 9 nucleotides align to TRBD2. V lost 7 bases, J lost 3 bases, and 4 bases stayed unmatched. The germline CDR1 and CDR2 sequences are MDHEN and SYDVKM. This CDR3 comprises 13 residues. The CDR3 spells CASTRTSVYEQYF. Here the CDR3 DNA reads TGTGCCAGCACACGGACTAGCGTCTACGAGCAGTACTTC.

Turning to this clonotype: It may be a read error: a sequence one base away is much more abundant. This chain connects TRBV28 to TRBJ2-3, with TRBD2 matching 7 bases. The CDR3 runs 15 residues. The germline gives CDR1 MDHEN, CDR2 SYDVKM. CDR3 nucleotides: TGTGCCAGCGGTTTAGTTGTTGCGGGAGTTAATACGCAGTATTTT. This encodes CASGLVVAGVNTQYF.

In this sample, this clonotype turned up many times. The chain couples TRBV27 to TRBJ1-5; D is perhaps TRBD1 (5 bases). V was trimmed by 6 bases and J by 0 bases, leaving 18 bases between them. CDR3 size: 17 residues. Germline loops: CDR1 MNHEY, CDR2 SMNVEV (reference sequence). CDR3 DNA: TGTGCCAGCAGGGCCTATTCGGGGGGAACTAGCAATCAGCCCCAGCATTTT. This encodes CASRAYSGGTSNQPQHF.

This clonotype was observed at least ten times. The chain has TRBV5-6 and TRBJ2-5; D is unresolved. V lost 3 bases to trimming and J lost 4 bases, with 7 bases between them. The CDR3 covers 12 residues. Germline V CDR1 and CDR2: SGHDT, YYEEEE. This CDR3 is CASSWLGETQYF. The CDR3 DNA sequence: TGTGCCAGCAGCTGGCTGGGAGAGACCCAGTACTTC.

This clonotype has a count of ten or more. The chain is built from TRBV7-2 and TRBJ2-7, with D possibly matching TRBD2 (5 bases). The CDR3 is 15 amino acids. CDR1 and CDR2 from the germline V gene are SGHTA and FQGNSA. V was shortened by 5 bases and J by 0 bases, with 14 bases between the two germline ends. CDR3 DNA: TGTGCCAGCAGCCGGAGCGGAGCCCCCTCCTACGAGCAGTACTTC. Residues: CASSRSGAPSYEQYF.

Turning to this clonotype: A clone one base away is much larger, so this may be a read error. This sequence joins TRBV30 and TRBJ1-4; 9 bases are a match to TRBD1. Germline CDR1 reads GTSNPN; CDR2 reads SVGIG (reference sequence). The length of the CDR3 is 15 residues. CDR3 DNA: TGTGCCTGGAGCGCACAGGGGGCAATTGGTGAAAAACCGTTTTTT. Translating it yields CAWSAQGAIGEKPFF.

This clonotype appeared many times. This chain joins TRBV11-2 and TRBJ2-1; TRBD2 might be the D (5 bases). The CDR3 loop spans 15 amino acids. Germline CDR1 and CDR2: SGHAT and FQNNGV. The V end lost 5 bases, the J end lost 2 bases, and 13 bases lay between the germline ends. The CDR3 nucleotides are TGTGCCAGCAGCCACTCCCCACTAGCCTACAATGAGCAGTTCTTC. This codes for CASSHSPLAYNEQFF.

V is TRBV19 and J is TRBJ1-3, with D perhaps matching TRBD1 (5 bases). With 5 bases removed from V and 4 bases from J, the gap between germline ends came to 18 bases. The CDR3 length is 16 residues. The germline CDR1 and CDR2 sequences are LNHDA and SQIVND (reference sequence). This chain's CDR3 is CASSHRGRRVGNTIYF. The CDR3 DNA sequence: TGTGCCAGTAGTCACCGGGGCCGAAGGGTGGGAAACACCATATATTTT.

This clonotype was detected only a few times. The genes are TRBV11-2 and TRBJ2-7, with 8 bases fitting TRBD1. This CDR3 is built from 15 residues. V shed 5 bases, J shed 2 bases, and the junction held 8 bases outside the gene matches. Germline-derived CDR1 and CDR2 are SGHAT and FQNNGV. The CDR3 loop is CASSPDRGVAYEQYF. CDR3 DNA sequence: TGTGCCAGCAGCCCAGACAGGGGAGTTGCCTACGAGCAGTACTTC.

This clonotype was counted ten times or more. The DNA for the CDR3 is TGTGCCAGCAGCCAAGTGGGAAGCACAGATACGCAGTATTTT. It encodes CASSQVGSTDTQYF. The rearrangement uses TRBV7-6 and TRBJ2-3, with unresolved D. This CDR3 spans 14 amino acids. Per germline, CDR1 SGHVS and CDR2 FNYEAQ. Trimming removed 5 bases at V and 0 bases at J, with 9 bases between. The whole variable domain, filled in from reference TRBV7-6 and TRBJ2-3, reads GAGVSQSPRYKVTKRGQDVALRCDPISGHVSLYWYRQALGQGPEFLTYFNYEAQQDKSGLPNDRFSAERPEGSISTLTIQRTEQRDSAMYRCASSQVGSTDTQYFGPGTRLTVL.

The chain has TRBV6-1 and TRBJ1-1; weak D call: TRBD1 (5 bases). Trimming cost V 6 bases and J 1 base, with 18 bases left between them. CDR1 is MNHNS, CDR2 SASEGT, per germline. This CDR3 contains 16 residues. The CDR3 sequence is CASSPRPGWANTEAFF. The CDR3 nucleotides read TGTGCCAGCAGCCCCCGGCCAGGGTGGGCGAACACTGAAGCTTTCTTT.

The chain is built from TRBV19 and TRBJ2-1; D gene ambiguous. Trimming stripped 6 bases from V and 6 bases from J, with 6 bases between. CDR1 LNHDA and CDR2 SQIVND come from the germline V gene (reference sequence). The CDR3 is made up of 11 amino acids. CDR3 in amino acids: CASRSGNEQFF. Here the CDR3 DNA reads TGTGCCAGTAGGTCGGGCAATGAGCAGTTCTTC.

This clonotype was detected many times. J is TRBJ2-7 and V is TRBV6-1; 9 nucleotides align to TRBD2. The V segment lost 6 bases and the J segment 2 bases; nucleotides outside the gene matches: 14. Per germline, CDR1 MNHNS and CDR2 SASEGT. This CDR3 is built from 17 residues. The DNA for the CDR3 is TGTGCCAGCAGGAAAGTGATGACTAGCGGATTTCCCTACGAGCAGTACTTC. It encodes CASRKVMTSGFPYEQYF.